This record looks at one T cell receptor beta chain sequence and its context. In the authors' methods: Amplification from reference gene primers served as the basis for estimated nucleated cell counts. Sequencing used immunoSEQ multiplex PCR; TCRdb keeps in-frame clones, though not all of them. The V and J calls and clone size were taken over from that table, and D and trimming were inferred from the DNA. Among about 330,000 clones listed, around 82% were seen once. The sample originates from a study of blood T cell repertoires in COVID-19. The wider study: The samples span acute and convalescent COVID-19 from the United States, Italy and Spain. The analysed material was cDNA or gDNA that came from T cells, B-cell-depleted T cells, or PBMCs.

Material: peripheral blood. The sequence was obtained from a woman aged 45-60 years with acute or convalescent COVID-19.

The CDR3 sequence: CASSPRDRGNSPLHF. The CDR3 DNA follows: TGTGCCAGCAGTCCCCGGGACAGGGGGAATTCACCCCTCCACTTT. The chain joins TRBV28 to TRBJ1-6, with 11 bases identical to TRBD1. The trim removed 5 bases at V and 7 bases at J, leaving 4 bases unmatched. CDR1 is MDHEN and CDR2 is SYDVKM in the germline V gene. The CDR3 contains 15 residues.